Listed below are T cell receptor beta chains from one sample, sequenced in a study of T-cell reconstitution after alpha-beta-depleted transplantation in children. In TCRdb, the PCR reads were re-called with MiXCR into one record per CDR3 protein. The sample includes some 500,000 distinct CDR3 sequences, approximately 30% of them seen just once. This specimen consisted of PBMCs from the stem cell graft donor, obtained from the stem cell graft. The receptors derive from a human donor who donated a stem cell graft to a child with aplastic anemia. Each CDR3 is given with its conserved first and last residue. The order of the fields is V gene, J gene, D gene, CDR3 length, CDR3 protein. The D gene is left open where the match is weak.

TRBV20-1	TRBJ2-7	-	12	CSVKYQVGEQYF
TRBV5-1	TRBJ2-2	-	13	CASSLTITGELFF
TRBV20-1	TRBJ1-1	-	17	CSARQSGTGWTNTEAFF
TRBV12-3/TRBV12-4	TRBJ2-2	-	14	CASISDLNTGELFF
TRBV7-9	TRBJ1-1	-	13	CASSLGVGRRTFF
TRBV29-1	TRBJ1-1	-	10	CSVETGRAFF
TRBV5-1	TRBJ2-7	-	15	CASKLTSSSSYEQYF
TRBV2	TRBJ2-3	TRBD2	15	CASTGAGGRTDTQYF
TRBV9	TRBJ2-1	TRBD2	18	CASSVSRDLAGGADEQFF
TRBV20-1	TRBJ1-6	-	14	CSARDSSYNSPLHF
TRBV12-3/TRBV12-4	TRBJ2-3	-	17	CASSFSLSSLSTDTQYF
TRBV10-2	TRBJ2-5	TRBD2	15	CASSAELGRVGTQYF
TRBV11-2	TRBJ2-1	-	17	CASSLVFLSISYNEQFF
TRBV12-3/TRBV12-4	TRBJ2-3	-	14	CASRLVGGTDTQYF
TRBV13	TRBJ2-2	-	15	CASSLEGRDTGELFF
TRBV10-3	TRBJ1-2	-	14	CAISEPTSNYGYTF
TRBV29-1	TRBJ1-1	TRBD1	14	CSVEPGQGLRKAFF
TRBV18	TRBJ1-5	-	14	CASSPQVPNQPQHF
TRBV7-9	TRBJ1-3	-	17	CASSAVGGASSGNTIYF
TRBV30	TRBJ1-1	-	17	CAWSVFGHGSGNTEAFF
TRBV9	TRBJ2-1	TRBD2	17	CASSPRLAPSSYNEQFF
TRBV12-3/TRBV12-4	TRBJ2-3	TRBD2	14	CASSFGTITDTQYF
TRBV12-3/TRBV12-4	TRBJ2-3	TRBD2	16	CASSLRGGPGTDTQYF